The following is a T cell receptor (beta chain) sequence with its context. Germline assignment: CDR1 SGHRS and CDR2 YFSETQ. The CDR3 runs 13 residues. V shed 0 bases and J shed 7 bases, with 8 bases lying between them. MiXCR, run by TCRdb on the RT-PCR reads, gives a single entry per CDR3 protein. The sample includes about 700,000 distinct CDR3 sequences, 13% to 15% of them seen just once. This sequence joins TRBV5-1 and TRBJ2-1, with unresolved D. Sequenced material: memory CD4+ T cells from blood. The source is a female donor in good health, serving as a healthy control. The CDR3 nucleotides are TGCGCCAGCAGCTTGGATGGGCAAAATGAGCAGTTCTTC. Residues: CASSLDGQNEQFF.